These 14 T cell receptor beta chains were sequenced from one sample in a study of cytomegalovirus exposure and HLA in healthy donors. This PCR relied on a set of 60 Vbeta primers and 13 Jbeta primers. Clones were sequenced by immunoSEQ multiplex PCR, and TCRdb holds only the in-frame ones, with some missing. The sample consists of 150,000 or so clones, 81% of them appearing once. Sequenced input: PBMCs. These receptors came from a man aged 50-60 years in good health and CMV-seropositive.

This clone occurred a few times. The J gene is TRBJ1-4, the V gene TRBV4-3, with 9 bases aligning to TRBD1. Germline values: CDR1 LGHNA, CDR2 YSLEER. The CDR3 totals 16 residues. V was clipped by 1 base and J by 5 bases; unmatched bases: 5. The CDR3 is CASSQGGGTGNEKLFF. CDR3 nucleotide sequence: TGCGCCAGCAGCCAAGGGGGGGGGACAGGGAATGAAAAACTGTTTTTT.

This chain links TRBV27 with TRBJ1-3; D gene uncertain. The germline gives CDR1 MNHEY, CDR2 SMNVEV (reference sequence). The CDR3 is made up of 16 amino acids. The ends were cut back, 4 bases at V and 0 bases at J, with 13 bases in the middle. In DNA, the CDR3 is TGTGCCAGCAGTTCCCGTCCCCTCTACTCTGGAAACACCATATATTTT. Its translation: CASSSRPLYSGNTIYF.

In its sample, this clone was seen a few times. This rearrangement joins TRBV21-1 to TRBJ2-6; TRBD2 is the table's D call and was not checked against the DNA. TRBV21-1 is listed as a pseudogene. This CDR3 contains 20 residues. The CDR3 here is CASSKIRTSCLFSGANVLTF. CDR3 sequence (DNA): TGTGCCAGCAGCAAAATAAGGACTAGTTGCCTTTTCTCTGGGGCCAACGTCCTGACTTTC.

This chain joins TRBV5-1 and TRBJ2-2, with 10 bases matching TRBD1. The CDR3 has 17 amino acids. After removal of 5 bases from V and 0 bases from J, the junction contained 7 bases not matched to a gene. Germline V CDR1 and CDR2: SGHRS, YFSETQ. The CDR3: CASSLPGQGSNTGELFF. The CDR3 bases are TGCGCCAGCAGTCTTCCGGGACAGGGGTCGAACACCGGGGAGCTGTTTTTT.

The V and J genes are TRBV4-3 and TRBJ1-3; D might be TRBD1 (5 bases). Germline V gene lookup returns CDR1 LGHNA and CDR2 YSLEER. With 0 bases removed from V and 2 bases from J, the gap between germline ends came to 17 bases. CDR3 size: 18 residues. CDR3 loop: CASSQDVGAGHAGNTIYF. The CDR3, as DNA: TGCGCCAGCAGCCAAGATGTCGGTGCGGGGCATGCTGGAAACACCATATATTTT.

The V and J genes are TRBV29-1 and TRBJ1-1; no reliable D call. The germline CDR1 and CDR2 sequences are SQVTM and ANQGSEA. V was cut by 2 bases and J by 0 bases, with 4 bases left in between. The CDR3 is made up of 12 amino acids. This chain's CDR3 is CSVEQMNTEAFF. CDR3 in DNA: TGCAGCGTTGAACAGATGAACACTGAAGCTTTCTTT.

J is TRBJ2-2 and V is TRBV5-1, with D maybe TRBD2 (5 bases). The germline CDR1 and CDR2 sequences are SGHRS and YFSETQ. The germline V and J ends were trimmed by 0 bases and 0 bases, with 12 bases remaining between them. This CDR3 region has 17 residues. Here the CDR3 reads CASSLVAAATNTGELFF. The CDR3 region has the DNA TGCGCCAGCAGCTTGGTTGCAGCGGCGACGAACACCGGGGAGCTGTTTTTT.

The V and J genes are TRBV5-1 and TRBJ1-2; D is uncertain. Trimming removed 0 bases from V and 8 bases from J, with 8 bases in between. Germline CDR1 and CDR2: SGHRS and YFSETQ. The CDR3 totals 12 residues. The CDR3: CASSLDTEGYTF. The CDR3 DNA sequence: TGCGCCAGCAGCTTGGACACGGAGGGCTACACCTTC. Full variable domain (outside the CDR3, taken from reference TRBV5-1 and TRBJ1-2): KAGVTQTPRYLIKTRGQQVTLSCSPISGHRSVSWYQQTPGQGLQFLFEYFSETQRNKGNFPGRFSGRQFSNSRSEMNVSTLELGDSALYLCASSLDTEGYTFGSGTRLTVV.

The rearrangement uses TRBV27 and TRBJ2-7; 12 bases map to TRBD2. V shed 5 bases and J 0 bases; nucleotides not matched to a gene: 14. The CDR3 is 19 amino acids. CDR1 MNHEY and CDR2 SMNVEV come from the germline V gene (reference sequence). CDR3 residues: CASSLFGTSGPFSSYEQYF. The CDR3 DNA is TGTGCCAGCAGTCTATTCGGGACTAGCGGGCCGTTCAGCTCCTACGAGCAGTACTTC.

The J gene is TRBJ2-5, the V gene TRBV29-1, with D possibly matching TRBD2 (7 bases). The length of the CDR3 is 14 residues. Germline V gene data show CDR1 as SQVTM and CDR2 as ANQGSEA. V gave up 4 bases and J gave up 2 bases, with 14 bases separating them. CDR3 protein: CSVVRGRGQETQYF. CDR3 in DNA: TGCAGCGTTGTCCGGGGGAGGGGGCAAGAGACCCAGTACTTC.

The gene calls are TRBV28 and TRBJ1-5; possible D gene TRBD1, 6 bases. CDR1 is MDHEN, CDR2 SYDVKM, per germline. V lost 7 bases and J 4 bases, leaving 14 bases between the germline ends. The CDR3 spans 14 residues. CDR3 bases: TGTGCCAGCACCGTGAATCAGGGGAATCAGCCCCAGCATTTT. This encodes CASTVNQGNQPQHF.

This clone was recorded a few times. CDR3 nucleotide sequence: TGCGCCAGCAGCCAGTCGAGGGTCATCATGAACACTGAAGCTTTCTTT. Encoded protein: CASSQSRVIMNTEAFF. This chain joins TRBV4-3 and TRBJ1-1, with D hard to call. CDR3 length equals 16 residues. The germline gives CDR1 LGHNA, CDR2 YSLEER. V lost 3 bases, J lost 0 bases, and 14 bases lay in between.

Only a few counts were recorded for this clone. The chain combines TRBV5-1 with TRBJ2-5, with 7 bases aligning to TRBD1. Germline-derived CDR1 and CDR2 are SGHRS and YFSETQ. Trimming removed 9 bases from V and 2 bases from J; junction bases left unmatched: 7. The CDR3 runs to 13 residues. This CDR3 reads CATSGTAQETQYF. Written as DNA, the CDR3 is TGCGCCACCTCAGGGACAGCTCAAGAGACCCAGTACTTC.

This clone has more than one count but fewer than ten. The chain joins TRBV5-8 to TRBJ2-4, with D maybe TRBD2 (6 bases). The CDR3 sequence is 13 residues long. The V gene lost 0 bases and the J gene lost 8 bases, with 9 bases spanning the gap. Germline V gives CDR1 SGHTS, CDR2 YDEGEE. The CDR3 coding sequence is TGTGCCAGCAGCTTGGCTCCGGGGGACATTCAGTACTTC. It encodes CASSLAPGDIQYF.